One sample yielded the 23 T cell receptor beta chains listed below, sequenced in a study of blood T cell repertoires in COVID-19. Produced via immunoSEQ multiplex PCR; TCRdb's table is partial and in-frame only. The sample includes 45,000 to 65,000 clones, 89% of them seen just once. Sequenced input: peripheral blood. The receptors come from a man of 80 years or more with active or convalescent COVID-19.

This clone was seen once. Here the CDR3 reads CASSSAGDTQYF. The DNA for the CDR3 is TGTGCCAGCAGCTCCGCAGGAGATACGCAGTATTTT. The rearrangement links TRBV7-2 to TRBJ2-3, with D unresolved. The CDR3 has 12 amino acids. V was cut by 4 bases and J by 5 bases, with 7 bases left in between. Germline V gene sequence: CDR1 SGHTA, CDR2 FQGNSA.

CDR3: CASSPYDRGEKLFF. As DNA, the CDR3 is TGTGCCAGCAGCCCGTACGACCGGGGAGAAAAACTGTTTTTT. The chain uses TRBV9 and TRBJ1-4; D is ambiguous. Trimming stripped 4 bases from V and 8 bases from J, with 15 bases between. The CDR3 runs 14 residues. Germline V gives CDR1 SGDLS, CDR2 YYNGEE.

The CDR3 loop reads CSVRTGGDTEAFF. The CDR3 nucleotides read TGCAGCGTTCGGACAGGGGGCGACACTGAAGCTTTCTTT. The rearrangement links TRBV29-1 to TRBJ1-1, with 11 nucleotides matching TRBD1. Per germline, CDR1 SQVTM and CDR2 ANQGSEA. CDR3 length: 13 residues. V was clipped by 5 bases and J by 3 bases; unmatched bases: 2.

The gene calls are TRBV7-2 and TRBJ1-2, with a possible D match to TRBD1 (6 bases). Trimming pared 6 bases from V and 4 bases from J, leaving 18 bases between. CDR3 size: 15 residues. CDR1 and CDR2 (germline): SGHTA, FQGNSA. CDR3 sequence: CASRGTGTNIYGYTF. DNA of the CDR3: TGTGCCAGCAGGGGTACCGGGACAAACATCTATGGCTACACCTTC.

The V gene is TRBV7-9, the J gene TRBJ2-5; 13 bases are a match to TRBD2. The germline CDR1 and CDR2 sequences are SEHNR and FQNEAQ (reference sequence). The CDR3 spans 14 residues. J was trimmed by 8 bases and V by 6 bases; bases with no gene match: 6. CDR3 region: CASSSGTSGVTQYF. CDR3 coding DNA: TGTGCCAGCAGTTCCGGGACTAGCGGGGTAACCCAGTACTTC.

The V call is TRBV29-1, the J call TRBJ1-2, with TRBD1 matching 11 bases. V was pared by 6 bases and J by 2 bases, with 2 bases of the junction left unmatched. There are 13 residues in the CDR3. CDR1 and CDR2 from the germline V gene are SQVTM and ANQGSEA. The chain's CDR3 is CSVGTGGNYGYTF. CDR3 DNA: TGCAGCGTGGGGACAGGGGGAAACTATGGCTACACCTTC.

V is TRBV7-2 and J is TRBJ2-5; TRBD1 might be the D (6 bases). The CDR3 is 16 amino acids. Germline lookup yields CDR1 SGHTA and CDR2 FQGNSA. Trimming took 4 bases from V and 1 from J, leaving 16 bases between them. The CDR3 protein is CASSSTLQGSQETQYF. CDR3 DNA sequence: TGTGCCAGCAGCTCTACGCTACAGGGTTCCCAAGAGACCCAGTACTTC.

This clone came up once. J is TRBJ1-2 and V is TRBV7-9; D gene ambiguous. CDR3 length: 13 amino acids. Germline CDR1 is SEHNR and CDR2 is FQNEAQ (reference sequence). Trimming pared 2 bases from V and 6 bases from J, leaving 10 bases between. The CDR3 DNA follows: TGTGCCAGCAGCTTATCAATTTCAAATGGCTACACCTTC. Translation: CASSLSISNGYTF.

The chain uses TRBV6-5 and TRBJ1-5; no clear D. The CDR3 is 13 amino acids. Germline V gene lookup returns CDR1 MNHEY and CDR2 SVGAGI. V was cut by 6 bases and J by 2 bases, with 8 bases left in between. This CDR3 is CASRAFGNQPQHF. The CDR3 bases are TGTGCCAGCAGGGCCTTTGGCAATCAGCCCCAGCATTTT.

The chain's CDR3 is CSAQLADTQYF. In DNA, the CDR3 is TGCAGTGCGCAACTAGCAGATACGCAGTATTTT. The chain links TRBV20-1 to TRBJ2-3; a possible D gene is TRBD2 (5 bases). The CDR3 consists of 11 residues. V was trimmed by 6 bases and J by 4 bases, leaving 8 bases between them. Germline V gene sequence: CDR1 DFQATT, CDR2 SNEGSKA (reference sequence).

This chain connects TRBV4-3 to TRBJ1-6; D is ambiguous. Germline CDR1 reads LGHNA; CDR2 reads YSLEER. V dropped 3 bases and J dropped 7 bases, with 7 bases sitting between them. This CDR3 has 13 amino acids. In DNA, the CDR3 is TGCGCCAGCAGCCAGAGCTCCAATTCACCCCTCCACTTT. It codes for CASSQSSNSPLHF.

This chain connects TRBV30 to TRBJ2-1; TRBD2 aligns across 10 bases. CDR1 and CDR2 from the germline V gene are GTSNPN and SVGIG (reference sequence). This CDR3 is built from 16 residues. The trim removed 0 bases at V and 8 bases at J, leaving 10 bases unmatched. The CDR3 loop reads CAWSVVEREGIYEQFF. The DNA for the CDR3 is TGTGCCTGGAGTGTGGTCGAGCGGGAGGGCATATATGAGCAGTTCTTC.

The chain has TRBV29-1 and TRBJ1-4; 10 positions match TRBD1. The CDR3 length is 12 residues. The germline gives CDR1 SQVTM, CDR2 ANQGSEA. J was trimmed by 7 bases and V by 4 bases; bases with no gene match: 0. The CDR3 protein is CSVGTGGEKLFF. The CDR3 coding sequence is TGCAGCGTTGGGACAGGGGGTGAAAAACTGTTTTTT.

A single count supports this clone. The chain links TRBV5-1 to TRBJ1-3; D is unresolved. V was shortened by 0 bases and J by 4 bases, with 17 bases between the two germline ends. The germline V gene has CDR1 SGHRS and CDR2 YFSETQ. The CDR3 loop spans 17 amino acids. The CDR3 bases are TGCGCCAGCAGCTTGGCCCAACTTCTTCTCTCGGGAAACACCATATATTTT. Amino acid sequence: CASSLAQLLLSGNTIYF.

The gene calls are TRBV11-3 and TRBJ2-7; 10 bases agree with TRBD1. V lost 0 bases and J lost 3; bases outside the gene matches: 5. The CDR3 totals 16 residues. The germline CDR1 and CDR2 sequences are SGHNT and YENEEA. The CDR3: CASSLESGQGFYEQYF. The DNA for the CDR3 is TGTGCCAGCAGCTTAGAATCGGGACAGGGGTTCTACGAGCAGTACTTC.

The V call is TRBV6-5, the J call TRBJ1-5, with 8 bases fitting TRBD1. V lost 5 bases to trimming and J lost 7 bases; unmatched junction nucleotides: 7. This CDR3 is 14 amino acids long. CDR1 and CDR2 (germline): MNHEY, SVGAGI. The DNA of the CDR3 is TGTGCCAGCAGTATTGACAGGGGCGGCCAGCCCCAGCATTTT. Protein sequence: CASSIDRGGQPQHF.

The gene calls are TRBV19 and TRBJ1-6; 8 bases agree with TRBD1. Germline CDR1 and CDR2: LNHDA and SQIVND (reference sequence). The length of the CDR3 is 15 residues. The V and J ends lost 0 bases and 10 bases, in that order; junction bases with no gene match: 5. The CDR3 sequence is CASSIEWDRRSPLHF. In DNA form, the CDR3 reads TGTGCCAGTAGTATAGAGTGGGACAGGCGCTCACCCCTCCACTTT.

The CDR3 loop is CAWSRGGYEQYF. DNA for the CDR3: TGTGCCTGGAGTCGGGGAGGGTACGAGCAGTACTTC. The chain joins TRBV30 to TRBJ2-7, with 7 nucleotides matching TRBD2. The length of the CDR3 is 12 residues. Unmatched junction bases numbered 2, after V lost 2 bases and J lost 4 bases. Germline V gene lookup returns CDR1 GTSNPN and CDR2 SVGIG (reference sequence).

The rearrangement joins TRBV5-6 to TRBJ2-1; perhaps TRBD1 as D (6 bases). Germline-derived CDR1 and CDR2 are SGHDT and YYEEEE. The CDR3 covers 14 residues. Between the trimmed V and J ends, which lost 5 bases and 4 bases, there was a span of 13 bases. CDR3 sequence: CASSYGTFYNEQFF. In DNA, the CDR3 is TGTGCCAGCAGTTATGGGACATTTTACAATGAGCAGTTCTTC.

The rearrangement joins TRBV5-1 to TRBJ2-2; 10 bases align to TRBD1. The V gene end was trimmed by 0 bases and the J gene end by 5 bases; junction bases not matched to a gene: 7. The CDR3 loop spans 17 amino acids. CDR1 and CDR2 (germline): SGHRS, YFSETQ. The CDR3 DNA reads TGCGCCAGCAGCTTGGCCCGACAGGGGGCGGGAACCGGGGAGCTGTTTTTT. This codes for CASSLARQGAGTGELFF.

V is TRBV6-6 and J is TRBJ2-7; TRBD2 might be the D (5 bases). The length of the CDR3 is 14 residues. V lost 6 bases, J lost 5 bases, and 17 bases lay in between. The germline V gene encodes CDR1 MNHNY and CDR2 SVGAGI (reference sequence). The DNA of the CDR3 is TGTGCCAGCAGGAGGGCAGAAGGGCCTAACGAGCAGTACTTC. It yields the protein CASRRAEGPNEQYF.

The chain carries TRBV5-1 and TRBJ2-5; unclear D gene. The germline V gene encodes CDR1 SGHRS and CDR2 YFSETQ. Between the trimmed V and J ends, which lost 3 bases and 5 bases, there was a span of 14 bases. This CDR3 is 14 amino acids long. CDR3 bases: TGCGCCAGCAGCTCCCCCCAGCCGAGGGAGACCCAGTACTTC. Protein: CASSSPQPRETQYF.

V usage is TRBV19 and J usage is TRBJ1-2; 8 nucleotides match TRBD1. This CDR3 has 13 residues. The ends lost 8 bases at V and 7 bases at J; junction bases unmatched: 9. The germline gives CDR1 LNHDA, CDR2 SQIVND (reference sequence). Here the CDR3 DNA reads TGTGCCAGTTCAGGACAGGGTGCTTCTGGCTACACCTTC. Residues: CASSGQGASGYTF.